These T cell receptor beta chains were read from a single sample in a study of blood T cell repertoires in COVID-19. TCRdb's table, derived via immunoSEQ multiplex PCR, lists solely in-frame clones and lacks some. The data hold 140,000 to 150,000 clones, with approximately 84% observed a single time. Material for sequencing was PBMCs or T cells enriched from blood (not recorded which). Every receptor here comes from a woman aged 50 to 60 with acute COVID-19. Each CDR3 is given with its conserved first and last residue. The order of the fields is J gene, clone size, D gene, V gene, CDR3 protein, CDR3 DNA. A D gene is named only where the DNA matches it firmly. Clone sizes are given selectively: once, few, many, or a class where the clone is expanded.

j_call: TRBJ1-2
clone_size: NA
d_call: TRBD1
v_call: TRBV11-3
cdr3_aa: CASSGRQGHGYTF
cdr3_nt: TGTGCCAGCAGCGGGAGACAGGGCCATGGCTACACCTTC

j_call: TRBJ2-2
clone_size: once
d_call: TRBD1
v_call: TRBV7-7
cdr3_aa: CASSLQGAAGTGELFF
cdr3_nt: TGTGCCAGCAGCCTACAGGGGGCAGCAGGAACCGGGGAGCTGTTTTTT

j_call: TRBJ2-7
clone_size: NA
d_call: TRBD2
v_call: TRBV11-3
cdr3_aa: CASSPGTSFSYEQYF
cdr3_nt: TGTGCCAGCAGCCCCGGGACTAGCTTCTCCTACGAGCAGTACTTC

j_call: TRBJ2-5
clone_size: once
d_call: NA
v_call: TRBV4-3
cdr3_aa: CASSQDLGTGRRETQYF
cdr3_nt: TGCGCCAGCAGCCAAGATCTCGGTACAGGGAGAAGAGAGACCCAGTACTTC

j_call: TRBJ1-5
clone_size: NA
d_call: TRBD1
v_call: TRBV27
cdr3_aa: CASSSSRDRDYQPQHF
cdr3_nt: TGTGCCAGCAGTTCGTCCCGGGACAGGGATTATCAGCCCCAGCATTTT

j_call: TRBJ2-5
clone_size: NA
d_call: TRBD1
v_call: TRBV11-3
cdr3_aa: CASSLAGQGAWETQYF
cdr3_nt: TGTGCCAGCAGCCTCGCAGGCCAGGGGGCTTGGGAGACCCAGTACTTC

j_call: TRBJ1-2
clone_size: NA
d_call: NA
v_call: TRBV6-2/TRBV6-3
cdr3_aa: CASSYSSSGLRGYTF
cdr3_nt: TGTGCCAGCAGTTACTCGTCCTCCGGACTGCGGGGCTACACCTTC

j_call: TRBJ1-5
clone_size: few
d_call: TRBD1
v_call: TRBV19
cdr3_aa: CASIQTGGAGQPQHF
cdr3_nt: TGTGCCAGTATTCAGACAGGGGGCGCCGGGCAGCCCCAGCATTTT

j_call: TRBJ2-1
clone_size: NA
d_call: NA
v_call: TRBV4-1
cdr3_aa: CASSHGQGVDEQFF
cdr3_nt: TGCGCCAGCAGCCACGGACAAGGGGTGGACGAGCAGTTCTTC

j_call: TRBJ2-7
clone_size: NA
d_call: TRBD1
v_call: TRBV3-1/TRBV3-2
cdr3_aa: CASSGTSGTGGYEQYF
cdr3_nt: TGTGCCAGCAGCGGAACGTCGGGGACAGGGGGCTACGAGCAGTACTTC

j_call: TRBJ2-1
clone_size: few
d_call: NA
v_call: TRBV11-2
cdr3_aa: CASSHAGPYNEQFF
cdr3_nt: TGTGCCAGCAGTCACGCGGGTCCCTACAATGAGCAGTTCTTC

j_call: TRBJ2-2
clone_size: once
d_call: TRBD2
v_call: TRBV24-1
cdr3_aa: CATSASGLAGELFF
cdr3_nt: TGTGCCACCAGTGCTAGCGGGTTAGCCGGGGAGCTGTTTTTT

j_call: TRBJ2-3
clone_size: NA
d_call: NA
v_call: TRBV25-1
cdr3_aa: CASSEGGGGTDTQYF
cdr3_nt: TGTGCCAGCAGTGAAGGCGGAGGAGGGACAGATACGCAGTATTTT

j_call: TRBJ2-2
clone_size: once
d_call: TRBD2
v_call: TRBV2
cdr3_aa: CASKGLASNTGELFF
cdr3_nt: TGTGCCAGCAAAGGACTAGCGTCGAACACCGGGGAGCTGTTTTTT

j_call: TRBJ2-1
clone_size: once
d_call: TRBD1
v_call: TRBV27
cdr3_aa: CASSLTGGTYNEQFF
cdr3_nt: TGTGCCAGCAGCCTAACAGGGGGCACTTACAATGAGCAGTTCTTC

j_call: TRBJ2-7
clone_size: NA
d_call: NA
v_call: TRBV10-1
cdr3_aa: CASSSDSSYEQYF
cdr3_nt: TGCGCCAGCAGCTCCGACAGCTCCTACGAGCAGTACTTC

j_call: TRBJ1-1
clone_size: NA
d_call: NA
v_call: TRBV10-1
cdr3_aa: CASSDGGEAFF
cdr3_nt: TGCGCCAGCAGTGACGGGGGTGAAGCTTTCTTT

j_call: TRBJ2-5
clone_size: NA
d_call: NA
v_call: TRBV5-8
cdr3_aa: CASSPFGEETQYF
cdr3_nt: TGTGCCAGCAGCCCCTTCGGGGAAGAGACCCAGTACTTC

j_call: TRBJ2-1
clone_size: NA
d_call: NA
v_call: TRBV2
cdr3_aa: CASRTQGKNSYNEQFF
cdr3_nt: TGTGCCAGCAGAACACAGGGTAAGAACTCCTACAATGAGCAGTTCTTC

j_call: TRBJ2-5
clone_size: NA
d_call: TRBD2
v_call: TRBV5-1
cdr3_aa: CASSEQTSGHGETQYF
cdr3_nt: TGCGCCAGCAGCGAACAGACTAGCGGCCATGGAGAGACCCAGTACTTC

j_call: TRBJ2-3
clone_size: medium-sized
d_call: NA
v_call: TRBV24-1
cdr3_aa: CATSENPEAGRTDTQYF
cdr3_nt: TGTGCCACCAGCGAAAACCCTGAGGCGGGGCGGACAGATACGCAGTATTTT

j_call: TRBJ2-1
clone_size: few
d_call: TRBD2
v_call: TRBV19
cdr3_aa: CATTPTSGRVGGEQFF
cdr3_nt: TGTGCCACCACCCCTACTAGCGGGAGGGTGGGCGGTGAGCAGTTCTTC

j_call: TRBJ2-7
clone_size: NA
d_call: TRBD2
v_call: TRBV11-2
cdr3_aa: CASSTAGSGSVLYEQYF
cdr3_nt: TGTGCCAGCAGCACCGCTGGTAGCGGGAGTGTCTTATACGAGCAGTACTTC

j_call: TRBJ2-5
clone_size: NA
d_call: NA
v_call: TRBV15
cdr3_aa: CATSREAGRGQETQYF
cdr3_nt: TGTGCCACCAGCAGAGAGGCGGGGAGAGGCCAAGAGACCCAGTACTTC

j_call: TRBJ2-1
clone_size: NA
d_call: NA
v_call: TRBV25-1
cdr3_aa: CASSGSGPSGEQFF
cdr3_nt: TGTGCCAGCAGTGGGAGCGGACCGTCGGGGGAGCAGTTCTTC

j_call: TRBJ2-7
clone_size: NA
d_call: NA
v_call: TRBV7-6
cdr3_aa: CASSLGARVAEEQYF
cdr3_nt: TGTGCCAGCAGCTTAGGTGCCCGGGTGGCGGAGGAGCAGTACTTC

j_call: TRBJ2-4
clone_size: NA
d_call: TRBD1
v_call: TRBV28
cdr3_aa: CASNEITGQGANIQYF
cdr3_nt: TGTGCCAGCAATGAGATAACGGGACAGGGGGCGAACATTCAGTACTTC

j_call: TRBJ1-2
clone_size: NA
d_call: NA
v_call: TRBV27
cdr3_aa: CASSGGGGQDGYTF
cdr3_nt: TGTGCCAGCAGTGGCGGGGGGGGGCAGGATGGCTACACCTTC

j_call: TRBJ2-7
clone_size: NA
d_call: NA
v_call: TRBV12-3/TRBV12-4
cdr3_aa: CASSLRDEQYF
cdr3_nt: TGTGCCAGCAGTTTGAGGGACGAGCAGTACTTC

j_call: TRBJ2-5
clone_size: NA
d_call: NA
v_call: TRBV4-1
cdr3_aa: CASSQDGTLWGSETQYF
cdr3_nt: TGCGCCAGCAGCCAAGATGGGACTTTATGGGGTTCCGAGACCCAGTACTTC

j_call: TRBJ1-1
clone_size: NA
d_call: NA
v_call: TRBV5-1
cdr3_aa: CASSLQVENTEAFF
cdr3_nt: TGCGCCAGCAGCTTACAGGTCGAGAACACTGAAGCTTTCTTT

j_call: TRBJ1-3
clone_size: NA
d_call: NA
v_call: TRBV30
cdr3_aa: CAWKLGGVDTIYF
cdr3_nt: TGTGCCTGGAAACTGGGAGGTGTTGACACCATATATTTT

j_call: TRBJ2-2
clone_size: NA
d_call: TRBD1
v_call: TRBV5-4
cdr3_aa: CASSSGQGARSTGELFF
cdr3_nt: TGTGCCAGCAGCTCGGGACAGGGGGCGCGATCCACCGGGGAGCTGTTTTTT

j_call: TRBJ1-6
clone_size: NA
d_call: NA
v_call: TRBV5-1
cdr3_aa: CASSLDVQGSPLHF
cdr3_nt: TGCGCCAGCAGCTTGGACGTACAGGGTTCACCCCTCCACTTT

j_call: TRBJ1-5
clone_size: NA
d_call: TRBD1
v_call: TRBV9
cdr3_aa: CASSLTGGNQPQHF
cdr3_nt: TGTGCCAGCAGCTTGACAGGGGGCAATCAGCCCCAGCATTTT

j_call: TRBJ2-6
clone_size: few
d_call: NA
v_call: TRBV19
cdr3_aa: CASSPGHGANVLTF
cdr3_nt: TGTGCCAGTAGTCCGGGACATGGGGCCAACGTCCTGACTTTC

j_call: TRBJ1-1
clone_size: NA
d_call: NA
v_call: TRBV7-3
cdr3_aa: CASRSGVNTEAFF
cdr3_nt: TGTGCCAGCAGGTCAGGGGTGAACACTGAAGCTTTCTTT

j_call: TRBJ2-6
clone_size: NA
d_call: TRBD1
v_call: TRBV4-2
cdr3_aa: CASSHSLPTGGRSGANVLTF
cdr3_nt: TGTGCCAGCAGCCATAGCCTTCCCACAGGGGGTCGCTCTGGGGCCAACGTCCTGACTTTC

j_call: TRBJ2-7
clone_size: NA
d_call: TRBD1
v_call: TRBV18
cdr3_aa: CASSPGRGGQEQYF
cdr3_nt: TGTGCCAGCTCACCAGGTCGAGGGGGCCAGGAGCAGTACTTC

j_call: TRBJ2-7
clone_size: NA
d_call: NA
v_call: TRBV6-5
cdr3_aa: CASSPRGSPTYEQYF
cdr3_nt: TGTGCCAGCAGCCCCAGGGGCAGCCCGACCTACGAGCAGTACTTC

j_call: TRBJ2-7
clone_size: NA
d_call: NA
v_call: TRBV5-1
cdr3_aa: CASSLDSYYEQYF
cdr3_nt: TGCGCCAGCAGCTTGGACTCGTACTACGAGCAGTACTTC